This T cell receptor beta chain was captured by sequencing in a study of T-cell memory formation after mild COVID-19. Germline CDR1 reads DFQATT; CDR2 reads SNEGSKA (reference sequence). The CDR3 length is 12 residues. Between the trimmed V and J ends, which lost 0 bases and 9 bases, there was a span of 12 bases. TCRdb passed the 5' RACE reads through MiXCR, listing each CDR3 protein once. Among about 400,000 distinct CDR3 sequences listed, approximately 15% were seen once. This receptor was obtained from a man aged 18 to 30 who had mild COVID-19 (a few samples of this study predate the infection). Cell type and time point are not known. This chain connects TRBV20-1 to TRBJ2-7; D is undetermined. The sequencing input was PBMCs or a T cell subset sorted from them (not recorded which). CDR3 bases: TGCAGTGCTAGAGATCTCGCCGACGGGCAGTACTTC. Translated, it gives CSARDLADGQYF.